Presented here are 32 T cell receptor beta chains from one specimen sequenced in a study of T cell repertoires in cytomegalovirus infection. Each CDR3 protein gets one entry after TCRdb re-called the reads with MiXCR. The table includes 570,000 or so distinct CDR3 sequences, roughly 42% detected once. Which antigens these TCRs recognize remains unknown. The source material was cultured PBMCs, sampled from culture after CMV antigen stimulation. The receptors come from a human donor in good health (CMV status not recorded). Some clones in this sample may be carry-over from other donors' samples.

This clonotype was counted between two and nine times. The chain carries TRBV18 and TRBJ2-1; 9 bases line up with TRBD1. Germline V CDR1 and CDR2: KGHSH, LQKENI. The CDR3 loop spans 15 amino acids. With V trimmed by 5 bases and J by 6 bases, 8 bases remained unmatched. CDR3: CASSFGTGLFNEQFF. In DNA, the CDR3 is TGTGCCAGCTCATTCGGGACAGGGCTATTCAATGAGCAGTTCTTC.

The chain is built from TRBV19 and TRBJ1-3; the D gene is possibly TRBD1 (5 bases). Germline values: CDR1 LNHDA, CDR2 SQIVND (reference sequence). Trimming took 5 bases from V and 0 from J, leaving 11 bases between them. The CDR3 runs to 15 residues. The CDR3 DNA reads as TGTGCCAGTAGTCAGACAGCGGTCTCTGGAAACACCATATATTTT. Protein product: CASSQTAVSGNTIYF. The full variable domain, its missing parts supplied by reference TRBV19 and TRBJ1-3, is DGGITQSPKYLFRKEGQNVTLSCEQNLNHDAMYWYRQDPGQGLRLIYYSQIVNDFQKGDIAEGYSVSREKKESFPLTVTSAQKNPTAFYLCASSQTAVSGNTIYFGEGSWLTVV.

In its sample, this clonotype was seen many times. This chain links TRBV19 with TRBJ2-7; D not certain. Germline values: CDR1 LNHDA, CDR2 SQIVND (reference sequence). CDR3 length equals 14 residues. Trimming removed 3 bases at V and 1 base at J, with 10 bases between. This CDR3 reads CASSITGNSYEQYF. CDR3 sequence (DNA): TGTGCCAGTAGTATTACGGGCAATTCCTACGAGCAGTACTTC.

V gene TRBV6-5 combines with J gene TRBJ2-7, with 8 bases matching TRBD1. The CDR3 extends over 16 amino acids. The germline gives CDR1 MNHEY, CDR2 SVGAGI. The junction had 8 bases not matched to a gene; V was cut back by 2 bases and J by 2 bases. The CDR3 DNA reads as TGTGCCAGCAGTTACCTCCGCGACAGGGGTACCTACGAGCAGTACTTC. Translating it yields CASSYLRDRGTYEQYF.

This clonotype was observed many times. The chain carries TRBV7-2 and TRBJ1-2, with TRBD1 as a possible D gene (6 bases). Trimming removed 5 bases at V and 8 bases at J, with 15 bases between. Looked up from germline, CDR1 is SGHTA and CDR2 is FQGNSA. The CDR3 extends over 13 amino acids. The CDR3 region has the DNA TGTGCCAGCAGCGAAGGGATCACAGGGGGCTACACCTTC. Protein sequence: CASSEGITGGYTF.

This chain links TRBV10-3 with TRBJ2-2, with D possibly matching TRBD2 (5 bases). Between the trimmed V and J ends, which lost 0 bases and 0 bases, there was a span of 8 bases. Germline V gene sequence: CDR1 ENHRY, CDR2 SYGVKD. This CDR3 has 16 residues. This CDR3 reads CAISESGVANTGELFF. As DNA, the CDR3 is TGTGCCATCAGTGAGTCCGGGGTGGCGAACACCGGGGAGCTGTTTTTT.

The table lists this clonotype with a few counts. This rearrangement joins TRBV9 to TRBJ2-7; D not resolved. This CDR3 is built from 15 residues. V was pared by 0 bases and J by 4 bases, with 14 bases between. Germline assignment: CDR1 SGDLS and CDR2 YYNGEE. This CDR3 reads CASSVGMQPAYEQYF. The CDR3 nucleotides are TGTGCCAGCAGCGTAGGGATGCAGCCAGCATACGAGCAGTACTTC.

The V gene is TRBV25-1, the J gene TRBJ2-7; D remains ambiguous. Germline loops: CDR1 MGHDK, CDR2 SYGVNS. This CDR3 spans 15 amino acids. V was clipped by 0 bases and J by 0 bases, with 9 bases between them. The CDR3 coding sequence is TGTGCCAGCAGTGAATATCACGGCAACTCCTACGAGCAGTACTTC. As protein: CASSEYHGNSYEQYF.

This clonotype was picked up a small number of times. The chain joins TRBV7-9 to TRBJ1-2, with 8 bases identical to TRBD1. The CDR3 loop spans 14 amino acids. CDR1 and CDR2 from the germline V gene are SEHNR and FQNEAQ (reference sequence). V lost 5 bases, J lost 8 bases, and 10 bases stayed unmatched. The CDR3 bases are TGTGCCAGCAGCCTGCCGCGGACAGGGAGCGGCTACACCTTC. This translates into CASSLPRTGSGYTF. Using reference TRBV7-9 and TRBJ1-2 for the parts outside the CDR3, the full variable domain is DTGVSQNPRHKITKRGQNVTFRCDPISEHNRLYWYRQTLGQGPEFLTYFQNEAQLEKSRLLSDRFSAERPKGSFSTLEIQRTEQGDSAMYLCASSLPRTGSGYTFGSGTRLTVV.

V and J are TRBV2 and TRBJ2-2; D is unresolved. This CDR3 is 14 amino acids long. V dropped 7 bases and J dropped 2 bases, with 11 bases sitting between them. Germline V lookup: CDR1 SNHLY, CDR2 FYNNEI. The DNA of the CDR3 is TGTGCCAGCACGTCGATCTCTAACACCGGGGAGCTGTTTTTT. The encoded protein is CASTSISNTGELFF. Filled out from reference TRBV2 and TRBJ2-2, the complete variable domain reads EPEVTQTPSHQVTQMGQEVILRCVPISNHLYFYWYRQILGQKVEFLVSFYNNEISEKSEIFDDQFSVERPDGSNFTLKIRSTKLEDSAMYFCASTSISNTGELFFGEGSRLTVL.

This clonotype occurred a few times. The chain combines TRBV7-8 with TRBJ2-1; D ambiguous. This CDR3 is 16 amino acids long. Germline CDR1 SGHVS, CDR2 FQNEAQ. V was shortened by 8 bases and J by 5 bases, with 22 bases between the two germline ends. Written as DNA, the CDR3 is TGTGCCAGCTACGCTATGTCAACGACCATCAACAATGAGCAGTTCTTC. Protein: CASYAMSTTINNEQFF.

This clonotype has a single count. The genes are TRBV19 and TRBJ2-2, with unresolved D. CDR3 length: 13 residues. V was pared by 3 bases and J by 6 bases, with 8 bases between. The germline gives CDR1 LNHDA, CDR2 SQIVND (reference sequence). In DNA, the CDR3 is TGTGCCAGTAGTATCGGGTATGCCGGGGAGCTGTTTTTT. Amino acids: CASSIGYAGELFF.

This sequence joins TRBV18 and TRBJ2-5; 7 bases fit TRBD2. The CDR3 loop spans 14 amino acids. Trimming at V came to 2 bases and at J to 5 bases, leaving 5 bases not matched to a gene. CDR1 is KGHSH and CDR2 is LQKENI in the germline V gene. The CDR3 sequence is CASSPTNGGETQYF. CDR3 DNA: TGTGCCAGCTCACCAACCAACGGGGGGGAGACCCAGTACTTC.

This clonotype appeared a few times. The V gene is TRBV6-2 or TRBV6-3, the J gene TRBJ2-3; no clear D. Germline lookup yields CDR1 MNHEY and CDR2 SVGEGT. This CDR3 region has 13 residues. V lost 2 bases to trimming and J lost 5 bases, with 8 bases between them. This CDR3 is CASSYLLGDTQYF. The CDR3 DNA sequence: TGTGCCAGCAGTTACCTCCTCGGAGATACGCAGTATTTT.

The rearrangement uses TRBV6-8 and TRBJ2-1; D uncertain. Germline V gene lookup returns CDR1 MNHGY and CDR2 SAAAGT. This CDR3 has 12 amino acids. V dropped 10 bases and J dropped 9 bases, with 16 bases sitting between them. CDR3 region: CATYNLRPEQFF. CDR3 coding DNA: TGTGCCACCTACAATTTAAGGCCTGAGCAGTTCTTC.

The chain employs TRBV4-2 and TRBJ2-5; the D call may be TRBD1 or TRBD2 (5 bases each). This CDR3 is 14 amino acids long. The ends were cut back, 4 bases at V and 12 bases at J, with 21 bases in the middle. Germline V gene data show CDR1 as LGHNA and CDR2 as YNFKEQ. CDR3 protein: CASSPFREGPSEYF. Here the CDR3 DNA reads TGTGCCAGCAGCCCATTTCGTGAGGGACCCTCGGAGTACTTC.

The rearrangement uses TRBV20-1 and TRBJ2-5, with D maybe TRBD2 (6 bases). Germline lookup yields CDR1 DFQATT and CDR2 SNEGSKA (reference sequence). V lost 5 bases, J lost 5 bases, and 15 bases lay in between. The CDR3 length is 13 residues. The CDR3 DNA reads TGCAGTGCTTTTAGCGGACCCACCGAGACCCAGTACTTC. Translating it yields CSAFSGPTETQYF.

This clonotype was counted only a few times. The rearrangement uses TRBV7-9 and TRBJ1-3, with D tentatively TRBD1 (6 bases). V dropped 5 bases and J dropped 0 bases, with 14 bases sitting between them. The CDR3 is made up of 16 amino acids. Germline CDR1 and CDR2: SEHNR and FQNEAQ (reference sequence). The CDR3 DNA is TGTGCCAGCAGCCCTCCCGGACAGTCCTCTGGAAACACCATATATTTT. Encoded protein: CASSPPGQSSGNTIYF.

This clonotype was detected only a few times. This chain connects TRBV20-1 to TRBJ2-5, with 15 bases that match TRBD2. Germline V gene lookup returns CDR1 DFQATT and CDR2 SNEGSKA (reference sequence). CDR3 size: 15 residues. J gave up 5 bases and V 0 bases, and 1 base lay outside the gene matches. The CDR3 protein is CSARDGTSGGETQYF. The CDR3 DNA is TGCAGTGCTAGAGATGGGACTAGCGGGGGGGAGACCCAGTACTTC.

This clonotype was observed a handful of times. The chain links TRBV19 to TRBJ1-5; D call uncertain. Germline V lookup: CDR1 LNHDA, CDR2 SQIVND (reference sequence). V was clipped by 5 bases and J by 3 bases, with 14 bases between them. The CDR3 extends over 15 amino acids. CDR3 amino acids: CASSPWAGYNQPQHF. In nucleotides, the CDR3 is TGTGCCAGTAGTCCCTGGGCTGGGTACAATCAGCCCCAGCATTTT.

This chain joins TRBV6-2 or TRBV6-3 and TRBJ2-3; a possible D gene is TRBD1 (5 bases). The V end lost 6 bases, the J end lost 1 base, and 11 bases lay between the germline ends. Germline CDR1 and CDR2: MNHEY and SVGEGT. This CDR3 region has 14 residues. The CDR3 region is CASRRQTRTDTQYF. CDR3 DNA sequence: TGTGCCAGCAGGCGACAGACCCGCACAGATACGCAGTATTTT.

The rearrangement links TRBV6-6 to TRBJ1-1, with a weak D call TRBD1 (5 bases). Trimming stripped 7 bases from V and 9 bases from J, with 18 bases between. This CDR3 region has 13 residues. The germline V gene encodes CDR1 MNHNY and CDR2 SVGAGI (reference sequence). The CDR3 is CASTPPGGSKAFF. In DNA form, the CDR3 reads TGTGCCAGCACCCCCCCGGGGGGGAGTAAAGCTTTCTTT.

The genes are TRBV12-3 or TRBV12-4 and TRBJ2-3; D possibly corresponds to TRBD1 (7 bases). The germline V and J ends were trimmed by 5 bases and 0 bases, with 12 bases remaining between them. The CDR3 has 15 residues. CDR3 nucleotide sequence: TGTGCCAGCAGTCGCAGGGGGGATAGCACAGATACGCAGTATTTT. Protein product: CASSRRGDSTDTQYF.

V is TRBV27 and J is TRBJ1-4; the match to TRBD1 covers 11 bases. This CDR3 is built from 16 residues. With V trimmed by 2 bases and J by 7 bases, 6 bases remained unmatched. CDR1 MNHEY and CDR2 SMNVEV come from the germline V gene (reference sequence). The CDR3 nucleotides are TGTGCCAGCAGTTTACTCCGGACAGGGGGCTTTGAAAAACTGTTTTTT. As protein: CASSLLRTGGFEKLFF.

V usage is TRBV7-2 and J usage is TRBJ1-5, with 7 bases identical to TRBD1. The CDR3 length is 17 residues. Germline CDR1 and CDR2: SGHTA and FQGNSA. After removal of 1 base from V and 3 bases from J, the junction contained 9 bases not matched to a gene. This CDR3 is CASSLGPGGPVNQPQHF. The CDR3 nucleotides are TGTGCCAGCAGCTTAGGTCCAGGGGGGCCAGTCAATCAGCCCCAGCATTTT.

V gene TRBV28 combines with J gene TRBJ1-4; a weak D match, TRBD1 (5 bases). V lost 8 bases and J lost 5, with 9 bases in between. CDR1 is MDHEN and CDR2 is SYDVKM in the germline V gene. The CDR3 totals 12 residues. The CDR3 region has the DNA TGTGCCAGCGACAGCCCAAATGAAAAACTGTTTTTT. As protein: CASDSPNEKLFF.

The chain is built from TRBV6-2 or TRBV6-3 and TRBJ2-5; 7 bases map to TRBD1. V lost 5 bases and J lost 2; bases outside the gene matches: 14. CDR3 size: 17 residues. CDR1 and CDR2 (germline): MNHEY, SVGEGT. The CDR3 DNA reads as TGTGCCAGCAGTCCCCGGACAGGCAGTAGATTACAAGAGACCCAGTACTTC. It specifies CASSPRTGSRLQETQYF.

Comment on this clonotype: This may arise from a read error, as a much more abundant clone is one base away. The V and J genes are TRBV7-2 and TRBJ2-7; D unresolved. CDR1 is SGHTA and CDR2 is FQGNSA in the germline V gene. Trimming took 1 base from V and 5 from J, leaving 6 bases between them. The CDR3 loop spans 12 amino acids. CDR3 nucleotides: TGTGCCAGCAGCTTAGGTTCCCACGAGCAGTACTTC. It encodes CASSLGSHEQYF. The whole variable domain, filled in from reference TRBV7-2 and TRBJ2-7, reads GAGVSQSPSNKVTEKGKDVELRCDPISGHTALYWYRQSLGQGLEFLIYFQGNSAPDKSGLPSDRFSAERTGGSVSTLTIQRTQQEDSAVYLCASSLGSHEQYFGPGTRLTVT.

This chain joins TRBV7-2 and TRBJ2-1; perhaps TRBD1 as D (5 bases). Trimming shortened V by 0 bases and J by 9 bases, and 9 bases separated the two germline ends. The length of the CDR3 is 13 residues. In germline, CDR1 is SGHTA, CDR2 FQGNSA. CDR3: CASSLAAGPEQFF. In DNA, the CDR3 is TGTGCCAGCAGCTTAGCGGCAGGGCCTGAGCAGTTCTTC.

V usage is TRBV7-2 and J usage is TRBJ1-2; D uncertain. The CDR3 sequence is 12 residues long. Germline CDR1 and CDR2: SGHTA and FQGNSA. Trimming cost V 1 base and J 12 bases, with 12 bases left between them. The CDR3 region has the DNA TGTGCCAGCAGCTTAGACCGGGGAGCGCACACCTTC. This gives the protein CASSLDRGAHTF.

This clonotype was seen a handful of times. The CDR3 DNA is TGCAGCCCGGACTCGGCGGAGCAGTACTTC. Its protein product is CSPDSAEQYF. V and J are TRBV20-1 and TRBJ2-5; weak D call: TRBD2 (5 bases). Germline-derived CDR1 and CDR2 are DFQATT and SNEGSKA (reference sequence). This CDR3 comprises 10 residues.

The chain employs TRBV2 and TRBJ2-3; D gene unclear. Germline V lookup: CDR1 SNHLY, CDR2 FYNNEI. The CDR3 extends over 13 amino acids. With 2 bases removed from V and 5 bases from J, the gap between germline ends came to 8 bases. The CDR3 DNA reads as TGTGCCAGCAGTGAAATTCGACTAGATACGCAGTATTTT. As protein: CASSEIRLDTQYF.